The following is a T cell receptor beta chain sequence with its context. Trimming shortened V by 10 bases and J by 6 bases, and 22 bases separated the two germline ends. CDR3 length: 15 amino acids. Germline V lookup: CDR1 ENHRY, CDR2 SYGVKD. Sequencing was performed with immunoSEQ multiplex PCR; in TCRdb, only in-frame clones are kept and a portion is missing. The sample has under 2,500,000 clones; approximately 94% are singletons. The entry originates in a study of shared clonotypes between healthy human individuals. The rearrangement uses TRBV10-3 and TRBJ2-1, with D possibly being TRBD1 (6 bases). The sequence was collected from a man aged 18 to 29 in good health. Specimen: naive CD4+ T cells sorted from blood. Stated subset: CD45RA+ positively selected. CDR3 amino acids: CATGGGAQGRNEQFF. The CDR3 region has the DNA TGTGCCACCGGAGGAGGAGCACAGGGCCGCAATGAGCAGTTCTTC.